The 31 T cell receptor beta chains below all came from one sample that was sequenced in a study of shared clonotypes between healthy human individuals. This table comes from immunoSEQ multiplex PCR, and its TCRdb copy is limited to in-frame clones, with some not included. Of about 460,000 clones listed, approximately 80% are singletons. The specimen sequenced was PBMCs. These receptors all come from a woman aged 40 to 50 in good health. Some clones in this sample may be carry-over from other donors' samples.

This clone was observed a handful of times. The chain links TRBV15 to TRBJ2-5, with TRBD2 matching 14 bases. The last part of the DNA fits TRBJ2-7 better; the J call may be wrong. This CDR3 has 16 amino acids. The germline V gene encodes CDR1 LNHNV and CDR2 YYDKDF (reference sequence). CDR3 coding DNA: TGTGCCACCAGCAGGGACCCGGGACTAGCGGGAGCCGAGCAGTACTTC. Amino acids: CATSRDPGLAGAEQYF.

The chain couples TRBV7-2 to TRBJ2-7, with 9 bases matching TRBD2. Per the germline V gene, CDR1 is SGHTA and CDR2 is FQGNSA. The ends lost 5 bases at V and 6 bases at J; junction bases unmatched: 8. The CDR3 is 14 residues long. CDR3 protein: CASSRGTSWVEQYF. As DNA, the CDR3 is TGTGCCAGCAGCCGAGGGACTAGCTGGGTCGAGCAGTACTTC.

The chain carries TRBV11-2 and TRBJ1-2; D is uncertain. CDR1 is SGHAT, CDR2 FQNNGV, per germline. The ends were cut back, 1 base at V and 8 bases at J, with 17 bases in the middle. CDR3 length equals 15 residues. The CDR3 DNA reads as TGTGCCAGCAGCTTAGTGTCCGCCCCGGACTTGGGCTACACCTTC. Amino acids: CASSLVSAPDLGYTF. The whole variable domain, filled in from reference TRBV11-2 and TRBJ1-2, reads EAGVAQSPRYKIIEKRQSVAFWCNPISGHATLYWYQQILGQGPKLLIQFQNNGVVDDSQLPKDRFSAERLKGVDSTLKIQPAKLEDSAVYLCASSLVSAPDLGYTFGSGTRLTVV.

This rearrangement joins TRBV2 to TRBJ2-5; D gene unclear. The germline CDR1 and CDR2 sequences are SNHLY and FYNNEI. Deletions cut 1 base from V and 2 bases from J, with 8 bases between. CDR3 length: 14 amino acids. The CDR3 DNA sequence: TGTGCCAGCAGTGAAGGAGCCGGACAAGAGACCCAGTACTTC. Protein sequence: CASSEGAGQETQYF. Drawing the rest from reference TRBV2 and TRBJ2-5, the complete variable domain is EPEVTQTPSHQVTQMGQEVILRCVPISNHLYFYWYRQILGQKVEFLVSFYNNEISEKSEIFDDQFSVERPDGSNFTLKIRSTKLEDSAMYFCASSEGAGQETQYFGPGTRLLVL.

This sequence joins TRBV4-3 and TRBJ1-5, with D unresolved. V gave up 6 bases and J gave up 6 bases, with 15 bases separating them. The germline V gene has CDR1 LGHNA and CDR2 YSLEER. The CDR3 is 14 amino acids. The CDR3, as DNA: TGCGCCAGCAGTTTAGAAGTAGATTCTCAGCCCCAGCATTTT. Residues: CASSLEVDSQPQHF.

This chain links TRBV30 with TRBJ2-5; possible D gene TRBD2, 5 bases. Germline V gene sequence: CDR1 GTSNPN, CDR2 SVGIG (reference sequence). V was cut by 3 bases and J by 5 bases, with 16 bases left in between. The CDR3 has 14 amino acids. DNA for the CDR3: TGTGCCTGGAGCGTACTACCCCGCGGGGAGACCCAGTACTTC. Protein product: CAWSVLPRGETQYF.

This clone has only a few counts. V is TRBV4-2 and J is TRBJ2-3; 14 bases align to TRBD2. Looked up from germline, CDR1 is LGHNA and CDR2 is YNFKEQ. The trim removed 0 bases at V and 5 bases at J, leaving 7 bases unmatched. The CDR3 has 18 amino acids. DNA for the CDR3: TGTGCCAGCAGCCAAGAGGGGACTAGCGGGAGTGCGGGAGATACGCAGTATTTT. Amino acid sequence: CASSQEGTSGSAGDTQYF.

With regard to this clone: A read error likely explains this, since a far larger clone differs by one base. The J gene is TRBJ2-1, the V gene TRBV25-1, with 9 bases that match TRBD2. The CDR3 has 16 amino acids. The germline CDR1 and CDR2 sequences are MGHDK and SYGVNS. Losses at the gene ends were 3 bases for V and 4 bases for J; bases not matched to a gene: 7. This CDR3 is CASSEGAGGRYNEQFF. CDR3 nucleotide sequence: TGTGCCAGCAGTGAGGGGGCGGGAGGGCGGTACAATGAGCAGTTCTTC.

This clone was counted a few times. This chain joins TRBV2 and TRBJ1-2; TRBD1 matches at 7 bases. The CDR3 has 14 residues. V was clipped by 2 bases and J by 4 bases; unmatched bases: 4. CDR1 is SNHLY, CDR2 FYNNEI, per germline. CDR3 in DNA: TGTGCCAGCAGTGAAAGACAGGGAAGCTATGGCTACACCTTC. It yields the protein CASSERQGSYGYTF. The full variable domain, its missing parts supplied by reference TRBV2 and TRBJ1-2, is EPEVTQTPSHQVTQMGQEVILRCVPISNHLYFYWYRQILGQKVEFLVSFYNNEISEKSEIFDDQFSVERPDGSNFTLKIRSTKLEDSAMYFCASSERQGSYGYTFGSGTRLTVV.

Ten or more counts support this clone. The CDR3 coding sequence is TGTGCCAGCAGCGTCGGGACAGGGTCTGGGAATGAGCAGTTCTTC. The encoded protein is CASSVGTGSGNEQFF. This chain uses TRBV9 with TRBJ2-1, with 9 bases fitting TRBD1. Trimming took 2 bases from V and 7 from J; bases not matched to a gene: 7. The CDR3 contains 15 residues. The germline V gene has CDR1 SGDLS and CDR2 YYNGEE.

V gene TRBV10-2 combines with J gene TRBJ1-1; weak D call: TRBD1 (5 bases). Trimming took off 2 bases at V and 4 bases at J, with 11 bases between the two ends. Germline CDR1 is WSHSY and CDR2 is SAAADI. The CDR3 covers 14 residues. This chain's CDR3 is CASSEQQGATEAFF. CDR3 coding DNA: TGCGCCAGCAGTGAGCAGCAGGGAGCCACTGAAGCTTTCTTT.

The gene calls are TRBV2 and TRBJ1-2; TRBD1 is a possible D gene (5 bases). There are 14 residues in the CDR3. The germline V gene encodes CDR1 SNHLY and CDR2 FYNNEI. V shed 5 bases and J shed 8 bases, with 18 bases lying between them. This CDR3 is CASSKGWGSQGYTF. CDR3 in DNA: TGTGCCAGCAGTAAGGGGTGGGGGTCACAGGGCTACACCTTC.

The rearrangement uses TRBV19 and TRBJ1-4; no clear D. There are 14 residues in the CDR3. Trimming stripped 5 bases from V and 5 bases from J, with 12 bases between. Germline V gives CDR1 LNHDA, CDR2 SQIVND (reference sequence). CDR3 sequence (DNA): TGTGCCAGTAGTGGGGTCAGGAGGAATGAAAAACTGTTTTTT. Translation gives CASSGVRRNEKLFF.

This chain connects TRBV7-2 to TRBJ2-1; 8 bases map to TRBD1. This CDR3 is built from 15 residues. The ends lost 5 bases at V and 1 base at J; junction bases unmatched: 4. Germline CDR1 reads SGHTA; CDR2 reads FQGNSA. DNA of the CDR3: TGTGCCAGCAGCCTCGGACAGGGATCCTACAATGAGCAGTTCTTC. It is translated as CASSLGQGSYNEQFF.

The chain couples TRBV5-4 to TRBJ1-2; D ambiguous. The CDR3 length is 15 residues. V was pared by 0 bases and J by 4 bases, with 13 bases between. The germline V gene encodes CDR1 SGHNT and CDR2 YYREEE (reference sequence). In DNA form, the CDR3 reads TGTGCCAGCAGCTTGGCCGCTAGTGAGGTCTATGGCTACACCTTC. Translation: CASSLAASEVYGYTF.

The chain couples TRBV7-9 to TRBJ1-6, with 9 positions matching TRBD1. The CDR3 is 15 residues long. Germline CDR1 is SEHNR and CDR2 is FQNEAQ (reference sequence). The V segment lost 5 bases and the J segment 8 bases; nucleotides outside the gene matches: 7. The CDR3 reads CASSPWDRDDSPLHF. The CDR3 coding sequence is TGTGCCAGCAGCCCATGGGACAGGGATGATTCACCCCTCCACTTT. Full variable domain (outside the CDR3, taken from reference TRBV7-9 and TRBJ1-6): DTGVSQNPRHKITKRGQNVTFRCDPISEHNRLYWYRQTLGQGPEFLTYFQNEAQLEKSRLLSDRFSAERPKGSFSTLEIQRTEQGDSAMYLCASSPWDRDDSPLHFGNGTRLTVT.

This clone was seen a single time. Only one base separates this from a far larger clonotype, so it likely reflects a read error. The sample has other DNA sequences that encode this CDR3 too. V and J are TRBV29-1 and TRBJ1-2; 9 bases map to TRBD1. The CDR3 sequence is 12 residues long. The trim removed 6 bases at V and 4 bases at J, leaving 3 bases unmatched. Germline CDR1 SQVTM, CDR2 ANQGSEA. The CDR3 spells CSVGQGSYGYTF. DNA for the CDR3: TGCAGCGTAGGACAGGGGAGCTATGGCTACACCTTC.

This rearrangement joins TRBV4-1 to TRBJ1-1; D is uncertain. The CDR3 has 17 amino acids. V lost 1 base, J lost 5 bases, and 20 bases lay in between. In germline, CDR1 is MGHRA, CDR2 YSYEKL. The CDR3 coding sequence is TGCGCCAGCAGCCAAGGGAACCGACTGAGCGGTCCAACTGAAGCTTTCTTT. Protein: CASSQGNRLSGPTEAFF.

CDR3 in amino acids: CASSLEAANEQFF. The CDR3 DNA reads as TGCGCCAGCAGCTTGGAAGCGGCCAATGAGCAGTTCTTC. The chain employs TRBV5-1 and TRBJ2-1, with D maybe TRBD2 (5 bases). The V end lost 0 bases, the J end lost 6 bases, and 7 bases lay between the germline ends. The CDR3 is 13 amino acids. CDR1 and CDR2 from the germline V gene are SGHRS and YFSETQ.

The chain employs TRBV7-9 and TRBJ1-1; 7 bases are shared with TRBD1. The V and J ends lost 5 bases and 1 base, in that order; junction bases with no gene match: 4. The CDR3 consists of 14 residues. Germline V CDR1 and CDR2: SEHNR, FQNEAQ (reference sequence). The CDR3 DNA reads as TGTGCCAGCAGCCCGGGGACAGAGAACACTGAAGCTTTCTTT. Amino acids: CASSPGTENTEAFF.

CDR3 protein: CAWSITSSNEQFF. The DNA for the CDR3 is TGTGCCTGGAGTATTACTAGCTCCAATGAGCAGTTCTTC. The J gene is TRBJ2-7, the V gene TRBV30, with D possibly TRBD2 on 6 matching bases. The end of the DNA aligns better with TRBJ2-1, so the J call may be wrong. CDR1 is GTSNPN and CDR2 is SVGIG in the germline V gene (reference sequence). The CDR3 runs 13 residues.

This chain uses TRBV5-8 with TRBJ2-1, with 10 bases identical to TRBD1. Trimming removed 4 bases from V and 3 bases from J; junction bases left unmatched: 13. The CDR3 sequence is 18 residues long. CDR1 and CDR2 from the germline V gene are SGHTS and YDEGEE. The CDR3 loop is CASSIRTGGIPGYNEQFF. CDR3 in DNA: TGTGCCAGCAGCATTCGGACAGGGGGAATACCGGGCTACAATGAGCAGTTCTTC.

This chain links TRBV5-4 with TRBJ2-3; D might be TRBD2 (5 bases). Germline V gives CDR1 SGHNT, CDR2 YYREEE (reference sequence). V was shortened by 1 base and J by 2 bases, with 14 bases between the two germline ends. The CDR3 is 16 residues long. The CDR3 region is CASSLPSGSSTDTQYF. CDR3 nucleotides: TGTGCCAGCAGCTTGCCAAGCGGCAGCTCCACAGATACGCAGTATTTT.

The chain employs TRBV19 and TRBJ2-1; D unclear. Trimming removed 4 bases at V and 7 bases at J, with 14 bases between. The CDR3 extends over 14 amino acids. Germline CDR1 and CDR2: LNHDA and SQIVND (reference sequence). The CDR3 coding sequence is TGTGCCAGTAGTACCCACACCGTTGGGAATGAGCAGTTCTTC. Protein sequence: CASSTHTVGNEQFF.

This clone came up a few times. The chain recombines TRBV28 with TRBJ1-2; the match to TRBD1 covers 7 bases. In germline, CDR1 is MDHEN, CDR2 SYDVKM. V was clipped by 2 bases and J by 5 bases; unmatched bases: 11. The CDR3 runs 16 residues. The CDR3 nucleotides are TGTGCCAGCAGTTTACTCAGCGACAGGGAGGGATATGGCTACACCTTC. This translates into CASSLLSDREGYGYTF.

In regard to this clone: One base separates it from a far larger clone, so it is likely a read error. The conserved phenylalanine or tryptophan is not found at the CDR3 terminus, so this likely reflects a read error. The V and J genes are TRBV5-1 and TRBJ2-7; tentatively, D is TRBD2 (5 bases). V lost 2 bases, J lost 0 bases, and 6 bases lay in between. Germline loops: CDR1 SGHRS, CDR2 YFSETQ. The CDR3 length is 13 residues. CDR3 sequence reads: CASSFGDSYEQYL. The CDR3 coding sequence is TGCGCCAGCAGCTTCGGGGACTCCTACGAGCAGTACCTC.

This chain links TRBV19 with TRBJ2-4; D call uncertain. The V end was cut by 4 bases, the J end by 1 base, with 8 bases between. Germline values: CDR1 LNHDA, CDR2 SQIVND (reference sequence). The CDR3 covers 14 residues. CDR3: CASSTTVAKNIQYF. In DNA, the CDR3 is TGTGCCAGTAGTACTACTGTGGCCAAAAACATTCAGTACTTC.

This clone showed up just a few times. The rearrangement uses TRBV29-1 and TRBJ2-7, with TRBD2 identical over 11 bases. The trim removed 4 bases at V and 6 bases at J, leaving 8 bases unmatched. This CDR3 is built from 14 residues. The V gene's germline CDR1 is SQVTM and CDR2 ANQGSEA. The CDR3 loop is CSVAQTSGVTEQYF. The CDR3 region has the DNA TGCAGCGTTGCTCAGACTAGCGGGGTTACCGAGCAGTACTTC.

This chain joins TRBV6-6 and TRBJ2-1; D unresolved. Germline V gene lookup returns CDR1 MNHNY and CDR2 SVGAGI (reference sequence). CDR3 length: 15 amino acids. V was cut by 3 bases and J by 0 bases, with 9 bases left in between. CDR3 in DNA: TGTGCCAGCAGTTATAGGGCTAGCTCCTACAATGAGCAGTTCTTC. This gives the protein CASSYRASSYNEQFF.

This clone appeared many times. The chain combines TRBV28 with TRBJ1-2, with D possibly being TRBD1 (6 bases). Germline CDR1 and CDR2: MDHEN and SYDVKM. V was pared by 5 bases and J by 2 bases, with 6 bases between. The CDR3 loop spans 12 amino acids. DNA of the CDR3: TGTGCCAGCAGTACAGGGAACTATGGCTACACCTTC. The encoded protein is CASSTGNYGYTF.

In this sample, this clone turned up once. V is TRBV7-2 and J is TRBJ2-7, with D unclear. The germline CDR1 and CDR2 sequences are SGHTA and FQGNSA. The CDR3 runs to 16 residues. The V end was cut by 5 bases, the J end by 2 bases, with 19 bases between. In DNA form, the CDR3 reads TGTGCCAGCAGCCCCAGGCCGGCCGGCGTCCCCTACGAGCAGTACTTC. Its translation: CASSPRPAGVPYEQYF.